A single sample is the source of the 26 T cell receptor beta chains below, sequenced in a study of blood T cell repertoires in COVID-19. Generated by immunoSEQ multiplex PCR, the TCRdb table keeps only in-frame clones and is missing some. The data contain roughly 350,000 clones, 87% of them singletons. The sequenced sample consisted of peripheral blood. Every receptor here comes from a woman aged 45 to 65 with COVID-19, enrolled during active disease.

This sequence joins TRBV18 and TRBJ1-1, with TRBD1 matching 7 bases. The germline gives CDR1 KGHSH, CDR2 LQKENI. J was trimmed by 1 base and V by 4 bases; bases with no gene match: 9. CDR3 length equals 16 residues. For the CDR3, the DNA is TGTGCCAGCTCACTTTCCTCGGGACAGACGAACACTGAAGCTTTCTTT. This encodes CASSLSSGQTNTEAFF.

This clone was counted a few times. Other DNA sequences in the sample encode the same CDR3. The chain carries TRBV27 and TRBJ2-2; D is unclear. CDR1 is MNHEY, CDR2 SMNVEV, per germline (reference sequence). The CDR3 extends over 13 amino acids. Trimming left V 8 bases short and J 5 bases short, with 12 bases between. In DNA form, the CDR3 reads TGTGCCAGCTCGTTTACTTTTACCGGGGAGCTGTTTTTT. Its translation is CASSFTFTGELFF.

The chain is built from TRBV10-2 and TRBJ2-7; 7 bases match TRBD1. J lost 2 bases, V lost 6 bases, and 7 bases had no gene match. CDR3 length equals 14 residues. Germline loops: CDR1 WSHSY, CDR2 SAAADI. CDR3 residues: CASSSGQTPYEQYF. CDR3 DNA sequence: TGCGCCAGCAGCTCGGGACAGACCCCCTACGAGCAGTACTTC.

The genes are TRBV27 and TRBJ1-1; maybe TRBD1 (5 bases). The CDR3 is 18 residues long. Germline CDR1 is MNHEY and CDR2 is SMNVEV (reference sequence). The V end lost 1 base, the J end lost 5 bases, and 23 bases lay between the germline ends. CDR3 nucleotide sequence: TGTGCCAGCAGTTTATTATCGGGCCGGGGGATTGAGGTAACTGAAGCTTTCTTT. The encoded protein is CASSLLSGRGIEVTEAFF.

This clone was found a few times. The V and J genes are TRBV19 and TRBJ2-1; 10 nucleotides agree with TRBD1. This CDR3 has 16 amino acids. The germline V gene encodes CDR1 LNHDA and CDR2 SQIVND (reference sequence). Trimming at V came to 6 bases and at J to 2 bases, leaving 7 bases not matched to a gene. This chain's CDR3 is CASSGRTGGTYNEQFF. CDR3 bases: TGTGCCAGTAGCGGGAGGACAGGGGGTACCTACAATGAGCAGTTCTTC.

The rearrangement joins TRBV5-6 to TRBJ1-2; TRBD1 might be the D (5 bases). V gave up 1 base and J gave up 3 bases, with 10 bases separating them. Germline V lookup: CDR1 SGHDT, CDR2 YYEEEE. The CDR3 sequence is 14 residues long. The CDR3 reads CASSLIDSYYGYTF. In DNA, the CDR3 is TGTGCCAGCAGCTTGATCGACAGCTACTATGGCTACACCTTC.

CDR3 nucleotide sequence: TGTGCCAGCCGTATGGGACAGGGGTGGGAGCAGTACTTC. Translating gives CASRMGQGWEQYF. The rearrangement joins TRBV27 to TRBJ2-7; 10 nucleotides line up with TRBD1. With V trimmed by 8 bases and J by 7 bases, 8 bases remained unmatched. CDR1 is MNHEY, CDR2 SMNVEV, per germline (reference sequence). The CDR3 length is 13 residues.

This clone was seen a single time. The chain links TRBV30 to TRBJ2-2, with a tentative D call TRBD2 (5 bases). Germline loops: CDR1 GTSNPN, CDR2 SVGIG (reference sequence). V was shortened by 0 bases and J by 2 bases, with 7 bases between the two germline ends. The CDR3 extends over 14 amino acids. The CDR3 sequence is CAWSVGSNTGELFF. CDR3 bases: TGTGCCTGGAGTGTAGGGAGCAACACCGGGGAGCTGTTTTTT.

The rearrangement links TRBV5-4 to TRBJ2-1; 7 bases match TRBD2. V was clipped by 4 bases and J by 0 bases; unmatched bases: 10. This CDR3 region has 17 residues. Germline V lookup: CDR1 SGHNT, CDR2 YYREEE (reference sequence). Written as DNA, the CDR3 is TGTGCCAGCAGCCCCCGACTAGCTCCAAGCTCCTACAATGAGCAGTTCTTC. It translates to CASSPRLAPSSYNEQFF.

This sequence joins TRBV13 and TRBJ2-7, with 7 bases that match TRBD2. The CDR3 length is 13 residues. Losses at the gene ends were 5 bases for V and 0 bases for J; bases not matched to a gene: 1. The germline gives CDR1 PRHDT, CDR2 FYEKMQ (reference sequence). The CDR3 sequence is CASSPGGSYEQYF. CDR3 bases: TGTGCCAGCAGCCCGGGGGGCTCCTACGAGCAGTACTTC.

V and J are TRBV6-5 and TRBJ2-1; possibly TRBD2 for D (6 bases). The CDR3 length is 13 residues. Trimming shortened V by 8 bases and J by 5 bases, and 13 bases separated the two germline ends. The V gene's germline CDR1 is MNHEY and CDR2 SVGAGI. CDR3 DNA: TGTGCCAGCGGGCCTAGCGCCCACAATGAGCAGTTCTTC. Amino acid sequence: CASGPSAHNEQFF.

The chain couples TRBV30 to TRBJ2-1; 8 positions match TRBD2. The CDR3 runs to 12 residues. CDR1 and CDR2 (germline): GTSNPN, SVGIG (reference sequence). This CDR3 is CARASGYNEQFF. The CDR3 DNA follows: TGTGCGCGGGCTAGCGGGTACAATGAGCAGTTCTTC.

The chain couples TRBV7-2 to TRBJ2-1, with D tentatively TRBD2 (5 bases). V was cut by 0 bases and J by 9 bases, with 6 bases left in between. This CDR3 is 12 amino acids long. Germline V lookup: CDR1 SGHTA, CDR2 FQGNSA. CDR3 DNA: TGTGCCAGCAGCTTAGCGGGGAGTGAGCAGTTCTTC. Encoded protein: CASSLAGSEQFF.

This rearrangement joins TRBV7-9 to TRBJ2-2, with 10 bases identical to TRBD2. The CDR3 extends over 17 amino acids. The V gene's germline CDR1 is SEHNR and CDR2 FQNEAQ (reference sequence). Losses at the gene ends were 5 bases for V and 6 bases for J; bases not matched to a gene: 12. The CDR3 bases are TGTGCCAGCAGCCAAAAAGGACTAGCGGTCTTCCCCGGGGAGCTGTTTTTT. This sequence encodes CASSQKGLAVFPGELFF.

Here the CDR3 DNA reads TGTGCCAGCAGCCTAGGACTAGCCGGGGATACGCAGTATTTT. Protein: CASSLGLAGDTQYF. This chain joins TRBV7-6 and TRBJ2-3; 8 nucleotides line up with TRBD2. This CDR3 is 14 amino acids long. The V gene end was trimmed by 5 bases and the J gene end by 6 bases; junction bases not matched to a gene: 7. CDR1 is SGHVS and CDR2 is FNYEAQ in the germline V gene.

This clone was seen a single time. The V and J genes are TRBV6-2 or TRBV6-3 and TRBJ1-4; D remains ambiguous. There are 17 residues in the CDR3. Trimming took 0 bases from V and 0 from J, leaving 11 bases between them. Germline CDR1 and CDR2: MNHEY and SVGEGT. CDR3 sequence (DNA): TGTGCCAGCAGTTACTCAGGCGGCAGCTCAACTAATGAAAAACTGTTTTTT. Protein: CASSYSGGSSTNEKLFF.

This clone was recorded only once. This CDR3 reads CASTKAQRLTYNEQFF. CDR3 sequence (DNA): TGTGCCAGCACCAAAGCCCAGCGCTTAACCTACAATGAGCAGTTCTTC. This chain uses TRBV13 with TRBJ2-1; D ambiguous. The CDR3 has 16 amino acids. Deletions cut 7 bases from V and 2 bases from J, with 18 bases between. Germline CDR1 and CDR2: PRHDT and FYEKMQ (reference sequence).

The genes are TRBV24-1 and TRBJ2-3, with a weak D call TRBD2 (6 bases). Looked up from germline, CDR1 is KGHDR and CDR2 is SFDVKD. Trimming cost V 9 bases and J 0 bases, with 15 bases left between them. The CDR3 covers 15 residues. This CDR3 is CATGGGWASTDTQYF. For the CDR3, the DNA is TGTGCCACCGGGGGAGGATGGGCTAGCACAGATACGCAGTATTTT.

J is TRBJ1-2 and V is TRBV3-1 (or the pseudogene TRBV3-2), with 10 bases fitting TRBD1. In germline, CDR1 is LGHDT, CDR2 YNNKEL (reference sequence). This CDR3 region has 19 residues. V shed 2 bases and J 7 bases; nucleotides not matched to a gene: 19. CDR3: CASSQITGTGASPFGGYTF. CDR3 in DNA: TGTGCCAGCAGCCAAATCACCGGGACAGGGGCATCCCCTTTCGGTGGCTACACCTTC.

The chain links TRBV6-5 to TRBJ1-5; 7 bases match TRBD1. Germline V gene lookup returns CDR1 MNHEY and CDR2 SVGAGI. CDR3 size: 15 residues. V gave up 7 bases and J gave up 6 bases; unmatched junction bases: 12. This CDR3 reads CASKSRQGVVQPQHF. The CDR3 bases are TGTGCCAGCAAGTCTCGGCAGGGGGTGGTTCAGCCCCAGCATTTT.

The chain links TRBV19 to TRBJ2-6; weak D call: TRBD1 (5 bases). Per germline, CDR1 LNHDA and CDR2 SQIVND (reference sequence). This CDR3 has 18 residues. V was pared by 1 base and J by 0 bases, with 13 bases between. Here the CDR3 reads CASSIAETAFSGANVLTF. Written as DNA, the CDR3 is TGTGCCAGTAGTATAGCTGAGACAGCCTTCTCTGGGGCCAACGTCCTGACTTTC. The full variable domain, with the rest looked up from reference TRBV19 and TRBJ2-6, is DGGITQSPKYLFRKEGQNVTLSCEQNLNHDAMYWYRQDPGQGLRLIYYSQIVNDFQKGDIAEGYSVSREKKESFPLTVTSAQKNPTAFYLCASSIAETAFSGANVLTFGAGSRLTVL.

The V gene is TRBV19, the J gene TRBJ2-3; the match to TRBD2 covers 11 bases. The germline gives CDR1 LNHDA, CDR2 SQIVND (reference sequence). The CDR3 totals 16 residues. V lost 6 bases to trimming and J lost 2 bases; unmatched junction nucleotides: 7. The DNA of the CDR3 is TGTGCCAGTAGCCGTGGACTAGCGGGTTACACAGATACGCAGTATTTT. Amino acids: CASSRGLAGYTDTQYF. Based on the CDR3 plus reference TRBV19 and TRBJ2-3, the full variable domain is DGGITQSPKYLFRKEGQNVTLSCEQNLNHDAMYWYRQDPGQGLRLIYYSQIVNDFQKGDIAEGYSVSREKKESFPLTVTSAQKNPTAFYLCASSRGLAGYTDTQYFGPGTRLTVL.

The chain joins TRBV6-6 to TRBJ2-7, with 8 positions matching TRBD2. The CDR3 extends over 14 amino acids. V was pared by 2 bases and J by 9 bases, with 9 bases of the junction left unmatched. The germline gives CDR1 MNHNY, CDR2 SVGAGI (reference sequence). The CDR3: CASSYTNLREGQYF. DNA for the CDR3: TGTGCCAGCAGTTACACGAATCTACGGGAGGGGCAGTACTTC.

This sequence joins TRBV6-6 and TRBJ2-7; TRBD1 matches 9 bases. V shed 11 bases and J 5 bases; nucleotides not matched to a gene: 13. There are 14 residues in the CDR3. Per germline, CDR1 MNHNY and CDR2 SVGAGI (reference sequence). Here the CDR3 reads CAGSGTGMIHEQYF. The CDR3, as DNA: TGTGCCGGCTCCGGGACAGGGATGATCCACGAGCAGTACTTC.

The CDR3 nucleotides are TGTGCCACCAGCCCACGGGACACCTCCTACGAGCAGTACTTC. Translating gives CATSPRDTSYEQYF. The rearrangement links TRBV15 to TRBJ2-7; tentative D call: TRBD1 (6 bases). The CDR3 runs 14 residues. Trimming removed 5 bases from V and 0 bases from J, with 11 bases in between. Germline V gene lookup returns CDR1 LNHNV and CDR2 YYDKDF (reference sequence).

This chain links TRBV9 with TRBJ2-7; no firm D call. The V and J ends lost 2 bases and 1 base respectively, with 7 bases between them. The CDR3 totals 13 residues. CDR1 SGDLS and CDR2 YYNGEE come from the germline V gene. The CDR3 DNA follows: TGTGCCAGCAGCGTGGCAGGATCCTACGAGCAGTACTTC. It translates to CASSVAGSYEQYF.